The rows below give T cell receptor beta chains drawn from one sample of a study of patients and donors after allogeneic stem cell transplantation. TCRdb processed the RT-PCR reads anew with MiXCR; each CDR3 protein has one entry. The sample consists of some 200,000 distinct CDR3 sequences, less than 45% of them appearing once. The sequenced material came from blood, either unsorted or a sorted T cell fraction (not recorded which). The receptors derive from a human donor who was either an allogeneic HSCT recipient or a stem cell or donor lymphocyte infusion donor (not recorded which). It is not recorded whose cells these are; they may come from a transplant donor. Both conserved end residues are part of each CDR3. A D gene is named only where the DNA matches it firmly. Clone size appears in some rows only: once, few, many, or a class for an expanded clone.

J gene: TRBJ2-1; V gene: TRBV28; clone size: few; D gene: TRBD2; CDR3 protein: CASSPGLAGGPGNEQFF; CDR3 DNA: TGTGCCAGCAGTCCGGGACTAGCGGGAGGGCCGGGGAATGAGCAGTTCTTC
J gene: TRBJ2-7; V gene: TRBV5-1; clone size: few; D gene: -; CDR3 protein: CASSLTGGNVRNEQYF; CDR3 DNA: TGCGCCAGCAGCTTGACTGGGGGAAATGTACGGAACGAGCAGTACTTC
J gene: TRBJ1-3; V gene: TRBV7-2; clone size: -; D gene: -; CDR3 protein: CASSLDVFPGNTIYF; CDR3 DNA: TGTGCCAGCAGCTTAGACGTGTTTCCAGGAAACACCATATATTTT
J gene: TRBJ1-5; V gene: TRBV4-2; clone size: -; D gene: -; CDR3 protein: CASSQVQNQPQHF; CDR3 DNA: TGTGCCAGCAGCCAAGTCCAGAATCAGCCCCAGCATTTT
J gene: TRBJ1-6; V gene: TRBV2; clone size: -; D gene: -; CDR3 protein: CASSEEIPYNSPLHF; CDR3 DNA: TGTGCCAGCAGTGAAGAGATCCCGTATAATTCACCCCTCCACTTT
J gene: TRBJ1-6; V gene: TRBV12-3/TRBV12-4; clone size: -; D gene: -; CDR3 protein: CASSADIPSPLHF; CDR3 DNA: TGTGCCAGCAGCGCGGACATTCCTTCACCCCTCCACTTT
J gene: TRBJ2-1; V gene: TRBV24-1; clone size: few; D gene: TRBD2; CDR3 protein: CATSSGGVNEQFF; CDR3 DNA: TGTGCCACCAGTTCGGGAGGGGTGAATGAGCAGTTCTTC
J gene: TRBJ1-5; V gene: TRBV4-3; clone size: -; D gene: -; CDR3 protein: CASSQERSLNLPQHF; CDR3 DNA: TGCGCCAGCAGCCAAGAGAGGTCGCTGAACTTGCCCCAGCATTTT
J gene: TRBJ1-2; V gene: TRBV4-3; clone size: many; D gene: TRBD1; CDR3 protein: CASSQDNRGNYGYTF; CDR3 DNA: TGCGCCAGCAGCCAAGACAACAGGGGGAACTATGGCTACACCTTC
J gene: TRBJ1-3; V gene: TRBV5-5; clone size: few; D gene: -; CDR3 protein: CASSLVDTLSGNTIYF; CDR3 DNA: TGTGCCAGCAGCTTGGTAGACACCCTCTCTGGAAACACCATATATTTT
J gene: TRBJ1-1; V gene: TRBV20-1; clone size: -; D gene: -; CDR3 protein: CSARHSTPNTEAFF; CDR3 DNA: TGCAGTGCTAGACACTCGACCCCGAACACTGAAGCTTTCTTT
J gene: TRBJ2-7; V gene: TRBV28; clone size: -; D gene: -; CDR3 protein: CATFQGRYEQYF; CDR3 DNA: TGTGCCACCTTCCAGGGGAGATACGAGCAGTACTTC
J gene: TRBJ2-5; V gene: TRBV12-3/TRBV12-4; clone size: -; D gene: -; CDR3 protein: CASSFVRRAMLSETQYF; CDR3 DNA: TGTGCCAGCAGTTTTGTCCGAAGGGCGATGTTAAGTGAGACCCAGTACTTC
J gene: TRBJ1-4; V gene: TRBV6-5; clone size: -; D gene: -; CDR3 protein: CASSAGGAANEKLFF; CDR3 DNA: TGTGCCAGCAGTGCGGGCGGGGCAGCTAATGAAAAACTGTTTTTT
J gene: TRBJ2-1; V gene: TRBV5-1; clone size: -; D gene: TRBD2; CDR3 protein: CASSFALAGINEQFF; CDR3 DNA: TGCGCCAGCAGCTTTGCTCTAGCGGGTATAAATGAGCAGTTCTTC
J gene: TRBJ2-1; V gene: TRBV6-5; clone size: -; D gene: -; CDR3 protein: CASSYLGGHNEQFF; CDR3 DNA: TGTGCCAGCAGTTACTTGGGGGGGCACAATGAGCAGTTCTTC
J gene: TRBJ1-4; V gene: TRBV24-1; clone size: few; D gene: -; CDR3 protein: CATSGTSTNEKLFF; CDR3 DNA: TGTGCCACCAGTGGTACCTCAACTAATGAAAAACTGTTTTTT
J gene: TRBJ1-1; V gene: TRBV4-3; clone size: -; D gene: -; CDR3 protein: CASRPSEALGTEAFF; CDR3 DNA: TGCGCCAGCCGCCCTAGCGAAGCCCTGGGCACTGAAGCTTTCTTT
J gene: TRBJ1-1; V gene: TRBV12-3/TRBV12-4; clone size: -; D gene: -; CDR3 protein: CASSGAGGETEAFF; CDR3 DNA: TGTGCCAGCAGTGGGGCTGGGGGGGAGACTGAAGCTTTCTTT
J gene: TRBJ1-1; V gene: TRBV28; clone size: -; D gene: -; CDR3 protein: CASSLPPGTTEAFF; CDR3 DNA: TGTGCCAGCTCCTTACCGCCAGGGACAACTGAAGCTTTCTTT
J gene: TRBJ1-3; V gene: TRBV6-5; clone size: few; D gene: -; CDR3 protein: CASSQTGDSGNTIYF; CDR3 DNA: TGTGCCAGCAGCCAGACAGGTGACTCTGGAAACACCATATATTTT
J gene: TRBJ1-1; V gene: TRBV15; clone size: few; D gene: -; CDR3 protein: CATGHPNTEAFF; CDR3 DNA: TGTGCCACGGGACATCCGAACACTGAAGCTTTCTTT
J gene: TRBJ2-2; V gene: TRBV6-2/TRBV6-3; clone size: few; D gene: -; CDR3 protein: CASSYAGPVNTGELFF; CDR3 DNA: TGTGCCAGCAGTTATGCCGGGCCGGTCAACACCGGGGAGCTGTTTTTT
J gene: TRBJ2-3; V gene: TRBV27; clone size: once; D gene: TRBD1; CDR3 protein: CASSRNRGAADTQYF; CDR3 DNA: TGTGCCAGCAGTCGTAACAGGGGGGCGGCAGATACGCAGTATTTT
J gene: TRBJ2-2; V gene: TRBV11-2; clone size: -; D gene: TRBD2; CDR3 protein: CASSPRLAGGTNTGELFF; CDR3 DNA: TGTGCCAGCAGCCCCAGACTAGCGGGAGGCACGAACACCGGGGAGCTGTTTTTT
J gene: TRBJ2-3; V gene: TRBV29-1; clone size: -; D gene: -; CDR3 protein: CSVALTSPNLDTQYF; CDR3 DNA: TGCAGCGTTGCCCTAACTAGCCCGAATTTGGATACGCAGTATTTT
J gene: TRBJ1-5; V gene: TRBV10-3; clone size: -; D gene: -; CDR3 protein: CAIGGGDPQPQHF; CDR3 DNA: TGTGCCATCGGTGGCGGGGATCCTCAGCCCCAGCATTTT
J gene: TRBJ1-1; V gene: TRBV6-2/TRBV6-3; clone size: -; D gene: -; CDR3 protein: CASSYSGGMNTEAFF; CDR3 DNA: TGTGCCAGCAGTTACTCGGGGGGGATGAACACTGAAGCTTTCTTT
J gene: TRBJ2-1; V gene: TRBV6-2/TRBV6-3; clone size: few; D gene: -; CDR3 protein: CASGIIYNEQFF; CDR3 DNA: TGTGCCAGCGGGATTATCTACAATGAGCAGTTCTTC
J gene: TRBJ1-1; V gene: TRBV20-1; clone size: -; D gene: -; CDR3 protein: CSAPPRSMDTEAFF; CDR3 DNA: TGCAGTGCCCCGCCGAGATCGATGGACACTGAAGCTTTCTTT
J gene: TRBJ2-4; V gene: TRBV7-8; clone size: few; D gene: -; CDR3 protein: CASSLVHDWKKNIQYF; CDR3 DNA: TGTGCCAGCAGCTTAGTCCATGACTGGAAGAAAAACATTCAGTACTTC
J gene: TRBJ1-1; V gene: TRBV6-6; clone size: few; D gene: TRBD1; CDR3 protein: CASSYTKQGATEAFF; CDR3 DNA: TGTGCCAGCAGTTACACAAAACAGGGGGCCACTGAAGCTTTCTTT
J gene: TRBJ2-7; V gene: TRBV4-3; clone size: -; D gene: -; CDR3 protein: CASSQEYRDSLYEQYF; CDR3 DNA: TGCGCCAGCAGCCAAGAGTACAGGGATTCCCTCTACGAGCAGTACTTC